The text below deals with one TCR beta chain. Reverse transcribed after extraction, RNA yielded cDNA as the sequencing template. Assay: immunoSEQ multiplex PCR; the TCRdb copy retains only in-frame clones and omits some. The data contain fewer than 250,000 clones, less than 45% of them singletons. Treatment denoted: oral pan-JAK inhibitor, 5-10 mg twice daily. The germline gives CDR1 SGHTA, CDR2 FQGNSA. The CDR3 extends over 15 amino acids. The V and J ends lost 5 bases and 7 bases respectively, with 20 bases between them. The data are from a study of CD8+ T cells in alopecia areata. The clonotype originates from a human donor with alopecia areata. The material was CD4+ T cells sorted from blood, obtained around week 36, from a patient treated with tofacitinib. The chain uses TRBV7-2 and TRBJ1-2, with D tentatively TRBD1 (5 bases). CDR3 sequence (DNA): TGTGCCAGCAGCCGCAATCATGGGACCGGTACTGGCTACACCTTC. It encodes CASSRNHGTGTGYTF.